This paragraph reports one TCR beta chain. Antigen: not known. The time point is: week 5, during vaccination. The content of each vaccine dose was 300 ug of mutant IDH1 20-mer peptide, and topical imiquimod accompanied it. Each donor presented with a new WHO grade 3 or 4 astrocytoma that tested IDH1-mutant and showed ATRX loss. TCRdb's table, derived via immunoSEQ multiplex PCR, lists solely in-frame clones and lacks some. Of around 56,000 clones in the sample, 82% are singletons; the top ten hold over 3%. This sample is drawn from a study of a mutant IDH1 vaccine in newly diagnosed glioma. Study background: Vaccination of patients was performed eight times, in weeks 1, 3, 5, 7, 11, 15, 19 and 23. Earlier care involved radiotherapy, temozolomide, or both, and the majority received both.

Study-wide results and limits: Induction of immune responses by the vaccine occurred in just under 95% of patients.

Germline V gene lookup returns CDR1 SGDLS and CDR2 YYNGEE. Trimming left V 0 bases short and J 3 bases short, with 13 bases between. The CDR3 contains 15 residues. The receptor was isolated from a woman between 18 and 29 years old with glioma. Some clones in this sample may be carry-over from other donors' samples. The rearrangement uses TRBV9 and TRBJ2-7, with unresolved D. The sample in question was PBMCs, obtained from a glioma patient whose treatment included an IDH1 peptide vaccine. In nucleotides, the CDR3 is TGTGCCAGCAGCGTAGGGGCAGGCCTGGTCTACGAGCAGTACTTC. Encoded protein: CASSVGAGLVYEQYF.